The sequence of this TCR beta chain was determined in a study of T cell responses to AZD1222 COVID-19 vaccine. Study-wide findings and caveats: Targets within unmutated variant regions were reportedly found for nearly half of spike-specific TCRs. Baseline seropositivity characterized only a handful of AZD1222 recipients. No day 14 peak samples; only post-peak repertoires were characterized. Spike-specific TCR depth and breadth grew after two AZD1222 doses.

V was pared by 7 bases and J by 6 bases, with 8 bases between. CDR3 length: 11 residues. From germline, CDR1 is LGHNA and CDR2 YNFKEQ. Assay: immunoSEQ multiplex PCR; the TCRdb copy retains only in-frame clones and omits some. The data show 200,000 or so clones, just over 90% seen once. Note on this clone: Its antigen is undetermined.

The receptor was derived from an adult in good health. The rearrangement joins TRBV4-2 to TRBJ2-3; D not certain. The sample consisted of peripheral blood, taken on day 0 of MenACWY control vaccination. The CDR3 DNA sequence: TGTGCCAGCAAAATATCCGATACGCAGTATTTT. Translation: CASKISDTQYF.